The 27 T cell receptor beta chains below were found in one sample sequenced in a study of blood T cell repertoires in COVID-19. Data came from immunoSEQ multiplex PCR; TCRdb stores just in-frame clones and leaves some out. The table has some 190,000 clones, more than 70% seen once; the top ten hold 15% to 20%. The sequenced sample consisted of peripheral blood. The receptors stem from a person between 65 and 79 years old with COVID-19, enrolled during active disease.

The chain's CDR3 is CASSQVGANTGELFF. DNA of the CDR3: TGTGCCAGCAGCCAAGTCGGTGCGAACACCGGGGAGCTGTTTTTT. The chain combines TRBV3-1 (or the pseudogene TRBV3-2) with TRBJ2-2; no clear D gene. The CDR3 has 15 residues. The germline V gene has CDR1 LGHDT and CDR2 YNNKEL (reference sequence). Trimming cost V 1 base and J 0 bases, with 6 bases left between them.

The chain recombines TRBV6-5 with TRBJ1-6; D uncertain. From germline, CDR1 is MNHEY and CDR2 SVGAGI. The germline V and J ends were trimmed by 2 bases and 9 bases, with 8 bases remaining between them. The CDR3 length is 13 residues. The CDR3 region has the DNA TGTGCCAGCAGTTACGGCGACATTTCACCCCTCCACTTT. This encodes CASSYGDISPLHF.

This clone was counted a single time. Germline is not matched at one junction end, which may reflect a read error. The chain carries TRBV30 and TRBJ2-7; 9 bases agree with TRBD1. The CDR3 covers 13 residues. CDR1 GTSNPN and CDR2 SVGIG come from the germline V gene (reference sequence). In DNA form, the CDR3 reads TGTGCCTGGAGTGCCCAGGCCGGGACAGGGCGTAAATTC. It translates to CAWSAQAGTGRKF.

The CDR3 here is CASRTRMGGEKLFF. CDR3 nucleotides: TGTGCCAGCAGAACCCGGATGGGGGGTGAAAAACTGTTTTTT. This chain uses TRBV6-5 with TRBJ1-4; D is perhaps TRBD1 (5 bases). The CDR3 sequence is 14 residues long. Trimming removed 6 bases from V and 7 bases from J, with 15 bases in between. Germline values: CDR1 MNHEY, CDR2 SVGAGI.

The chain employs TRBV29-1 and TRBJ2-6, with unresolved D. Germline V lookup: CDR1 SQVTM, CDR2 ANQGSEA. There are 14 residues in the CDR3. Trimming cost V 6 bases and J 0 bases, with 9 bases left between them. Here the CDR3 DNA reads TGCAGCGTCCCGAGCCACTCTGGGGCCAACGTCCTGACTTTC. Residues: CSVPSHSGANVLTF.

This chain joins TRBV30 and TRBJ1-2; D might be TRBD1 (5 bases). The germline V gene encodes CDR1 GTSNPN and CDR2 SVGIG (reference sequence). CDR3 length: 14 amino acids. V lost 4 bases and J 3 bases, leaving 15 bases between the germline ends. The CDR3 spells CAWTRTSVYYGYTF. CDR3 bases: TGTGCCTGGACTAGGACATCGGTTTACTATGGCTACACCTTC.

The chain links TRBV7-9 to TRBJ2-5; 8 nucleotides agree with TRBD2. Germline lookup yields CDR1 SEHNR and CDR2 FQNEAQ (reference sequence). This CDR3 spans 15 amino acids. V lost 3 bases, J lost 5 bases, and 8 bases stayed unmatched. This CDR3 is CASSFSGAESETQYF. CDR3 DNA: TGTGCCAGCAGCTTTAGCGGGGCCGAGTCGGAGACCCAGTACTTC.

The chain recombines TRBV19 with TRBJ2-1, with 8 bases fitting TRBD2. J lost 9 bases, V lost 5 bases, and 9 bases had no gene match. Germline CDR1 reads LNHDA; CDR2 reads SQIVND (reference sequence). This CDR3 is built from 14 residues. CDR3 DNA: TGTGCCAGTAGTCCTGGCGGGGGGAAGAGTGAGCAGTTCTTC. Translation gives CASSPGGGKSEQFF.

The rearrangement links TRBV3-1 (or the pseudogene TRBV3-2) to TRBJ1-3; the D gene is possibly TRBD1 (6 bases). CDR3 length: 11 residues. In germline, CDR1 is LGHDT, CDR2 YNNKEL (reference sequence). Trimming took off 10 bases at V and 9 bases at J, with 13 bases between the two ends. The CDR3 DNA follows: TGTGCCACGTACAGGGTAGGCACCATATATTTT. Protein product: CATYRVGTIYF.

This rearrangement joins TRBV3-1 (or the pseudogene TRBV3-2) to TRBJ1-2, with 11 bases lining up with TRBD1. CDR3 length: 19 amino acids. V lost 0 bases, J lost 3 bases, and 12 bases stayed unmatched. Per germline, CDR1 LGHDT and CDR2 YNNKEL (reference sequence). CDR3 region: CASSQDLPGQGAYHYGYTF. The CDR3 nucleotides read TGTGCCAGCAGCCAAGATCTCCCCGGACAGGGGGCGTACCACTATGGCTACACCTTC.

The chain joins TRBV6-5 to TRBJ2-5, with TRBD2 matching over 11 bases. The germline gives CDR1 MNHEY, CDR2 SVGAGI. The CDR3 is 15 amino acids. Losses at the gene ends were 8 bases for V and 2 bases for J; bases not matched to a gene: 7. CDR3 coding DNA: TGTGCCAGCTGTCGGGGGACTAGCGGACAAGAGACCCAGTACTTC. The encoded protein is CASCRGTSGQETQYF.

The J gene is TRBJ2-7, the V gene TRBV5-6, with 9 bases aligning to TRBD1. Germline loops: CDR1 SGHDT, CDR2 YYEEEE. Trimming cost V 4 bases and J 5 bases; bases outside gene matches: 10. The CDR3 contains 15 residues. CDR3 sequence: CASSVSGQGLDEQYF. In DNA form, the CDR3 reads TGTGCCAGCAGCGTATCGGGACAGGGATTGGACGAGCAGTACTTC.

The V and J genes are TRBV7-6 and TRBJ2-1; perhaps TRBD2 as D (6 bases). The germline gives CDR1 SGHVS, CDR2 FNYEAQ. The CDR3 consists of 13 residues. Trimming removed 4 bases from V and 9 bases from J, with 13 bases in between. The CDR3 DNA follows: TGTGCCAGCAGCTCCAGACTAGAAGGTGAGCAGTTCTTC. It codes for CASSSRLEGEQFF.

The rearrangement joins TRBV5-6 to TRBJ2-7, with 11 bases fitting TRBD1. This CDR3 is built from 16 residues. With V trimmed by 5 bases and J by 2 bases, 9 bases remained unmatched. Germline V CDR1 and CDR2: SGHDT, YYEEEE. The CDR3: CASSSNPGQGAYEQYF. In DNA form, the CDR3 reads TGTGCCAGCAGTTCCAATCCGGGACAGGGGGCCTACGAGCAGTACTTC.

The chain joins TRBV4-3 to TRBJ2-2, with TRBD2 as a possible D gene (6 bases). The CDR3 totals 17 residues. The V end lost 3 bases, the J end lost 4 bases, and 18 bases lay between the germline ends. Germline V lookup: CDR1 LGHNA, CDR2 YSLEER. The CDR3, as DNA: TGCGCCAGCAGCCAGGCGACTCTAGCGACTGGCACCGGGGAGCTGTTTTTT. This gives the protein CASSQATLATGTGELFF.

V and J are TRBV3-1 (or the pseudogene TRBV3-2) and TRBJ2-1, with a possible D match to TRBD1 (5 bases). Germline V gene data show CDR1 as LGHDT and CDR2 as YNNKEL (reference sequence). This CDR3 has 13 residues. The V end lost 0 bases, the J end lost 8 bases, and 8 bases lay between the germline ends. In nucleotides, the CDR3 is TGTGCCAGCAGCCAAGATTGGGGCGATGAGCAGTTCTTC. As protein: CASSQDWGDEQFF.

V usage is TRBV6-2 or TRBV6-3 and J usage is TRBJ1-5; D is possibly TRBD1 (5 bases). V gave up 2 bases and J gave up 0 bases, with 14 bases separating them. The CDR3 has 17 amino acids. The germline V gene has CDR1 MNHEY and CDR2 SVGEGT. The CDR3 DNA reads TGTGCCAGCAGTTACGCCACGGGGGGGTATAGCAATCAGCCCCAGCATTTT. Its protein is CASSYATGGYSNQPQHF.

The chain joins TRBV18 to TRBJ2-1, with 9 bases fitting TRBD1. The CDR3 is 16 residues long. The germline V gene has CDR1 KGHSH and CDR2 LQKENI. The V gene end was trimmed by 2 bases and the J gene end by 7 bases; junction bases not matched to a gene: 9. The DNA of the CDR3 is TGTGCCAGCTCACCATTAAGAACAGGGGGCGTGAATGAGCAGTTCTTC. Amino acid sequence: CASSPLRTGGVNEQFF.

This CDR3 reads CASSSISAEAFF. The DNA for the CDR3 is TGTGCCAGCAGTTCTATTTCAGCGGAAGCTTTCTTT. V usage is TRBV6-5 and J usage is TRBJ1-1; D is uncertain. Trimming took 4 bases from V and 8 from J, leaving 11 bases between them. The CDR3 covers 12 residues. Germline V CDR1 and CDR2: MNHEY, SVGAGI.

The rearrangement joins TRBV14 to TRBJ2-7; TRBD2 matches at 9 bases. The CDR3 runs 15 residues. Germline trimming cut 5 bases from V and 6 bases from J; bases unmatched to any gene: 11. Germline CDR1 is SGHDN and CDR2 is FVKESK. DNA of the CDR3: TGTGCCAGCAGCAAACCGGGACTAGCCAGAGTCGAGCAGTACTTC. Translation: CASSKPGLARVEQYF.

The V call is TRBV19, the J call TRBJ2-1; possible D gene TRBD1, 6 bases. Per the germline V gene, CDR1 is LNHDA and CDR2 is SQIVND (reference sequence). Trimming removed 6 bases at V and 8 bases at J, with 17 bases between. The CDR3 runs to 14 residues. CDR3 sequence reads: CASSTQGMTYEQFF. CDR3 bases: TGTGCCAGTAGCACACAGGGTATGACTTATGAGCAGTTCTTC.

The chain is built from TRBV2 and TRBJ1-4; TRBD1 matches 7 bases. With V trimmed by 6 bases and J by 7 bases, 8 bases remained unmatched. CDR3 size: 14 residues. CDR1 and CDR2 (germline): SNHLY, FYNNEI. The CDR3 protein is CASRDRVGSEKLFF. The CDR3 nucleotides read TGTGCCAGCAGAGACAGGGTAGGGAGTGAAAAACTGTTTTTT.

The chain is built from TRBV7-8 and TRBJ1-4, with 11 bases lining up with TRBD1. The V gene's germline CDR1 is SGHVS and CDR2 FQNEAQ. The CDR3 runs 18 residues. Germline trimming cut 4 bases from V and 7 bases from J; bases unmatched to any gene: 14. CDR3 DNA sequence: TGTGCCAGCAGCTCCGGCCCCCAACCCGGGACAGGGGGTGAAAAACTGTTTTTT. Residues: CASSSGPQPGTGGEKLFF. Drawing the rest from reference TRBV7-8 and TRBJ1-4, the complete variable domain is GAGVSQSPRYKVAKRGQDVALRCDPISGHVSLFWYQQALGQGPEFLTYFQNEAQLDKSGLPSDRFFAERPEGSVSTLKIQRTQQEDSAVYLCASSSGPQPGTGGEKLFFGSGTQLSVL.

This clone was recorded only once. The chain has TRBV7-2 and TRBJ1-3; D is possibly TRBD1 (5 bases). Germline V CDR1 and CDR2: SGHTA, FQGNSA. Trimming shortened V by 4 bases and J by 0 bases, and 16 bases separated the two germline ends. The CDR3 spans 17 residues. The CDR3 region is CASSSHSGGDSGNTIYF. CDR3 bases: TGTGCCAGCAGCTCGCACTCCGGGGGAGACTCTGGAAACACCATATATTTT.

There are a few counts of this clone. The chain has TRBV13 and TRBJ1-1, with TRBD1 matching over 8 bases. CDR1 is PRHDT and CDR2 is FYEKMQ in the germline V gene (reference sequence). The CDR3 is made up of 15 amino acids. After removal of 5 bases from V and 0 bases from J, the junction contained 5 bases not matched to a gene. The CDR3 loop is CASSTGQGMNTEAFF. The CDR3 region has the DNA TGTGCCAGCAGCACCGGACAGGGCATGAACACTGAAGCTTTCTTT.

The chain links TRBV5-1 to TRBJ1-2; TRBD1 matches 7 bases. In germline, CDR1 is SGHRS, CDR2 YFSETQ. V lost 6 bases and J lost 1; bases outside the gene matches: 12. CDR3 length: 16 residues. The CDR3 region is CASNNSPGQFNYGYTF. In DNA form, the CDR3 reads TGCGCCAGCAATAACTCTCCGGGACAGTTTAACTATGGCTACACCTTC. Looking up the rest from reference TRBV5-1 and TRBJ1-2 gives the full variable domain: KAGVTQTPRYLIKTRGQQVTLSCSPISGHRSVSWYQQTPGQGLQFLFEYFSETQRNKGNFPGRFSGRQFSNSRSEMNVSTLELGDSALYLCASNNSPGQFNYGYTFGSGTRLTVV.

A single count supports this clone. The chain links TRBV11-3 to TRBJ2-5, with 10 positions matching TRBD1. The CDR3 is 15 amino acids. CDR1 and CDR2 from the germline V gene are SGHNT and YENEEA. Trimming took 5 bases from V and 3 from J; bases not matched to a gene: 6. The CDR3 DNA is TGTGCCAGCAGCCCCGAGGGACAGGGGAAAGAGACCCAGTACTTC. It yields the protein CASSPEGQGKETQYF.